This T cell receptor beta chain was captured in a study of OX40 agonist ivuxolimab in advanced cancers. Produced via immunoSEQ multiplex PCR; TCRdb's table is partial and in-frame only. The sample yields fewer than 30,000 clones, 88% seen once. Trimming left V 0 bases short and J 5 bases short, with 17 bases between. CDR3 length: 17 amino acids. Germline assignment: CDR1 SEHNR and CDR2 FQNEAQ (reference sequence). At cycle 4 day 1, cycle 7 day 1, and baseline, blood was sampled. The specimen comprised CD4+ or CD8+ T cells sorted from blood, sampled in a trial of the OX40 agonist ivuxolimab. The genes are TRBV7-9 and TRBJ2-1, with a tentative D call TRBD2 (7 bases). This TCR derives from an adult with an advanced solid tumor such as melanoma, head and neck, liver or kidney cancer. The CDR3 DNA reads TGTGCCAGCAGCTTAGCGCTGGGGGGGCCCGGAGACAATGAGCAGTTCTTC. Its protein is CASSLALGGPGDNEQFF.